A single sample is the source of the 31 T cell receptor beta chains below, sequenced in a study of shared T cell receptors in the human thymus. The assay was immunoSEQ multiplex PCR, and TCRdb's table has in-frame clones only and misses some. This sample carries about 380,000 clones, over 90% of them seen once, and the ten largest clones take about 0.02%. Sequenced sample: thymocytes. These receptors were taken from a human donor.

V is TRBV10-3 and J is TRBJ1-1; D may be TRBD1 (6 bases). The V end lost 4 bases, the J end lost 0 bases, and 9 bases lay between the germline ends. Germline V gives CDR1 ENHRY, CDR2 SYGVKD. The CDR3 is made up of 14 amino acids. The CDR3 DNA reads as TGTGCCATCAGTGCAGGGGAGATGAACACTGAAGCTTTCTTT. This gives the protein CAISAGEMNTEAFF.

This sequence joins TRBV7-9 and TRBJ1-1; 7 bases align to TRBD1. Germline CDR1 reads SEHNR; CDR2 reads FQNEAQ (reference sequence). CDR3 length equals 17 residues. The V and J ends lost 2 bases and 0 bases, in that order; junction bases with no gene match: 9. The CDR3 DNA follows: TGTGCCAGCAGCTTATCTATGGCAGGGACAGTGAACACTGAAGCTTTCTTT. The encoded protein is CASSLSMAGTVNTEAFF.

The rearrangement uses TRBV5-4 and TRBJ1-1; a weak D match, TRBD1 (6 bases). Germline CDR1 is SGHNT and CDR2 is YYREEE (reference sequence). The V gene lost 4 bases and the J gene lost 4 bases, with 11 bases spanning the gap. CDR3 length: 13 residues. CDR3 in DNA: TGTGCCAGCAGCGCCGACAGGCCCACTGAAGCTTTCTTT. Encoded protein: CASSADRPTEAFF.

Of note for this clone: Mismatch with germline at one junction end may stem from a read error. The chain is built from TRBV7-2 and TRBJ2-7; possible D gene TRBD2, 6 bases. This CDR3 region has 17 residues. The germline CDR1 and CDR2 sequences are SGHTA and FQGNSA. This chain's CDR3 is CASSLAPREGSPYEQYF. CDR3 coding DNA: TGTGCCAGCAGCCTAGCGCCCCGTGAGGGCAGCCCCTACGAGCAGTACTTC.

This CDR3 reads CASSPISRAGLAGGQTDTQYF. CDR3 coding DNA: TGTGCCAGCAGTCCTATTTCTCGTGCAGGACTAGCGGGAGGCCAGACAGATACGCAGTATTTT. The chain couples TRBV28 to TRBJ2-3; 14 positions match TRBD2. The CDR3 runs 21 residues. V trimming: 5 bases; J trimming: 3 bases; junction bases outside the gene matches: 19. CDR1 is MDHEN and CDR2 is SYDVKM in the germline V gene.

This chain links TRBV9 with TRBJ1-1, with D perhaps matching TRBD1 (5 bases). The CDR3 totals 13 residues. Per germline, CDR1 SGDLS and CDR2 YYNGEE. The V gene lost 4 bases and the J gene lost 8 bases, with 15 bases spanning the gap. The DNA for the CDR3 is TGTGCCAGCAGCCTCGGGGGGGTAACAGAAGCTTTCTTT. Translated, it gives CASSLGGVTEAFF.

This clone was counted a single time. The chain recombines TRBV4-3 with TRBJ2-3, with D tentatively TRBD2 (6 bases). The CDR3 covers 17 residues. Germline V gives CDR1 LGHNA, CDR2 YSLEER. Trimming took off 0 bases at V and 5 bases at J, with 18 bases between the two ends. The CDR3 coding sequence is TGCGCCAGCAGCCAAGATCTAATGGTCAGGGAGGTAGATACGCAGTATTTT. Translated, it gives CASSQDLMVREVDTQYF.

The V call is TRBV28, the J call TRBJ2-3, with D maybe TRBD2 (6 bases). Trimming removed 4 bases at V and 1 base at J, with 9 bases between. Per the germline V gene, CDR1 is MDHEN and CDR2 is SYDVKM. The length of the CDR3 is 14 residues. The CDR3, as DNA: TGTGCCAGCAGTTATAGCGGACGCACAGATACGCAGTATTTT. Translating gives CASSYSGRTDTQYF.

The genes are TRBV5-1 and TRBJ2-7; 8 bases fit TRBD2. CDR1 and CDR2 from the germline V gene are SGHRS and YFSETQ. This CDR3 region has 14 residues. V dropped 5 bases and J dropped 4; count of bases not matched to a gene: 8. The CDR3 sequence: CASRGGGTDYEQYF. Written as DNA, the CDR3 is TGCGCCAGCAGGGGCGGGGGGACGGATTACGAGCAGTACTTC.

The chain has TRBV7-3 and TRBJ2-5, with D perhaps assigned TRBD1 or TRBD2 (5 bases each). The V gene lost 1 base and the J gene lost 4 bases, with 10 bases spanning the gap. This CDR3 has 14 amino acids. Germline values: CDR1 SGHTA, CDR2 FQGTGA. For the CDR3, the DNA is TGTGCCAGCAGCTTAAGCAGGGCGGGAGAGACCCAGTACTTC. The encoded protein is CASSLSRAGETQYF.

CDR3 protein: CASSWIAGGKFF. CDR3 nucleotides: TGTGCCAGCAGCTGGATAGCGGGAGGAAAGTTCTTC. The V and J genes are TRBV7-8 and TRBJ2-1; 10 positions match TRBD2. Trimming took 4 bases from V and 14 from J; bases not matched to a gene: 5. The germline gives CDR1 SGHVS, CDR2 FQNEAQ. CDR3 length: 12 amino acids. The complete variable domain, with remaining parts taken from reference TRBV7-8 and TRBJ2-1, reads GAGVSQSPRYKVAKRGQDVALRCDPISGHVSLFWYQQALGQGPEFLTYFQNEAQLDKSGLPSDRFFAERPEGSVSTLKIQRTQQEDSAVYLCASSWIAGGKFFGPGTRLTVL.

V usage is TRBV2 and J usage is TRBJ2-1, with 10 bases fitting TRBD2. V shed 6 bases, J shed 2 bases, and the junction held 16 bases outside the gene matches. Germline CDR1 reads SNHLY; CDR2 reads FYNNEI. The CDR3 runs to 19 residues. The CDR3 loop is CASRMGLLGLAATYNEQFF. The CDR3 region has the DNA TGTGCCAGCAGGATGGGACTACTTGGACTAGCGGCTACCTACAATGAGCAGTTCTTC.

The rearrangement links TRBV2 to TRBJ1-5; weak D call: TRBD1 (6 bases). This CDR3 region has 21 residues. V lost 1 base and J lost 0, with 25 bases in between. Germline V gene lookup returns CDR1 SNHLY and CDR2 FYNNEI. This CDR3 reads CASSEDWGHSEPNYSNQPQHF. CDR3 in DNA: TGTGCCAGCAGTGAAGATTGGGGGCACAGCGAGCCGAATTATAGCAATCAGCCCCAGCATTTT. Combining the CDR3 with reference TRBV2 and TRBJ1-5 gives the whole variable domain EPEVTQTPSHQVTQMGQEVILRCVPISNHLYFYWYRQILGQKVEFLVSFYNNEISEKSEIFDDQFSVERPDGSNFTLKIRSTKLEDSAMYFCASSEDWGHSEPNYSNQPQHFGDGTRLSIL.

In regard to this clone: This specimen includes other DNA sequences encoding the same CDR3. J is TRBJ2-1 and V is TRBV25-1; D may correspond to TRBD1 or TRBD2 (5 bases each). The germline CDR1 and CDR2 sequences are MGHDK and SYGVNS. V shed 3 bases and J shed 9 bases, with 6 bases lying between them. The CDR3 runs 11 residues. The CDR3 DNA reads as TGTGCCAGCAGTGAGGGGGTTGAGCAGTTCTTC. It encodes CASSEGVEQFF.

V usage is TRBV7-9 and J usage is TRBJ2-3; possibly TRBD2 for D (5 bases). The germline gives CDR1 SEHNR, CDR2 FQNEAQ (reference sequence). The CDR3 extends over 12 amino acids. V dropped 3 bases and J dropped 5 bases, with 6 bases sitting between them. CDR3 DNA sequence: TGTGCCAGCAGCTTCGAGGGAGATACGCAGTATTTT. It yields the protein CASSFEGDTQYF.

The chain employs TRBV9 and TRBJ2-7, with 8 bases identical to TRBD1. V dropped 4 bases and J dropped 3; count of bases not matched to a gene: 6. Germline values: CDR1 SGDLS, CDR2 YYNGEE. There are 14 residues in the CDR3. This CDR3 is CASSPRDRYYEQYF. The DNA of the CDR3 is TGTGCCAGCAGCCCAAGGGACAGGTACTACGAGCAGTACTTC.

The J gene is TRBJ2-1, the V gene TRBV19; 9 bases line up with TRBD1. Germline V gene sequence: CDR1 LNHDA, CDR2 SQIVND (reference sequence). The CDR3 is 15 amino acids. J lost 7 bases, V lost 4 bases, and 8 bases had no gene match. This CDR3 is CASSTGQGNRNEQFF. CDR3 DNA: TGTGCCAGTAGTACCGGACAGGGGAATAGGAATGAGCAGTTCTTC. Supplemented by reference TRBV19 and TRBJ2-1, the full variable domain reads DGGITQSPKYLFRKEGQNVTLSCEQNLNHDAMYWYRQDPGQGLRLIYYSQIVNDFQKGDIAEGYSVSREKKESFPLTVTSAQKNPTAFYLCASSTGQGNRNEQFFGPGTRLTVL.

V is TRBV9 and J is TRBJ2-3, with 10 nucleotides matching TRBD2. This CDR3 has 17 amino acids. V lost 5 bases and J lost 5; bases outside the gene matches: 14. Germline CDR1 is SGDLS and CDR2 is YYNGEE. CDR3 nucleotides: TGTGCCAGCAGTCCCCTTGAGCGGGAGGGCCGTAAAGATACGCAGTATTTT. It is translated as CASSPLEREGRKDTQYF.

The CDR3, as DNA: TGTGCCAGCTCTCAAGGAAATACTAGCACAGATACGCAGTATTTT. Encoded protein: CASSQGNTSTDTQYF. This rearrangement joins TRBV19 to TRBJ2-3; no definite D call. CDR1 and CDR2 from the germline V gene are LNHDA and SQIVND (reference sequence). The ends were cut back, 9 bases at V and 0 bases at J, with 16 bases in the middle. The CDR3 sequence is 15 residues long.

The chain combines TRBV7-2 with TRBJ2-5, with 10 positions matching TRBD2. The J segment lost 5 bases and the V segment lost 0 bases, leaving 9 bases of the junction unmatched. Germline CDR1 is SGHTA and CDR2 is FQGNSA. The CDR3 is made up of 17 amino acids. The CDR3 sequence is CASSLAGASGRSETQYF. The CDR3 coding sequence is TGTGCCAGCAGCTTAGCGGGTGCTAGCGGGAGATCGGAGACCCAGTACTTC.

This rearrangement joins TRBV15 to TRBJ2-1, with 8 bases aligning to TRBD1. The ends lost 1 base at V and 16 bases at J; junction bases unmatched: 6. The length of the CDR3 is 12 residues. CDR1 is LNHNV, CDR2 YYDKDF, per germline (reference sequence). CDR3: CATSRGSGQDFF. For the CDR3, the DNA is TGTGCCACCAGCAGAGGATCGGGACAGGATTTCTTC.

This sequence joins TRBV27 and TRBJ1-4; no definite D call. CDR1 MNHEY and CDR2 SMNVEV come from the germline V gene (reference sequence). Trimming stripped 3 bases from V and 8 bases from J, with 16 bases between. This CDR3 spans 15 amino acids. The CDR3 DNA is TGTGCCAGCAGTTTCCGGGCAGCCAGCCGGGAAAAACTGTTTTTT. It translates to CASSFRAASREKLFF.

The chain recombines TRBV6-1 with TRBJ2-7; D remains unclear. CDR3 length: 15 amino acids. V lost 0 bases and J 2 bases, leaving 11 bases between the germline ends. Germline-derived CDR1 and CDR2 are MNHNS and SASEGT. As DNA, the CDR3 is TGTGCCAGCAGTGAAGCCCCATTGAGGCCCTACGAGCAGTACTTC. This encodes CASSEAPLRPYEQYF.

The V and J genes are TRBV6-5 and TRBJ2-1, with 13 nucleotides matching TRBD2. CDR3 length: 15 residues. Trimming took 6 bases from V and 9 from J; bases not matched to a gene: 8. Germline V gives CDR1 MNHEY, CDR2 SVGAGI. CDR3 sequence (DNA): TGTGCCAGCAGACCCGGGACTAGCGGGGCGGTTGAGCAGTTCTTC. The encoded protein is CASRPGTSGAVEQFF.

V is TRBV16 and J is TRBJ1-4; D call uncertain. V shed 3 bases and J shed 5 bases, with 10 bases lying between them. Germline V lookup: CDR1 KGHSY, CDR2 FQNENV. CDR3 length equals 14 residues. CDR3 amino acids: CASSQHDGNEKLFF. DNA of the CDR3: TGTGCCAGCAGCCAGCACGACGGGAATGAAAAACTGTTTTTT. Together with reference TRBV16 and TRBJ1-4, the CDR3 gives the full variable domain: GEEVAQTPKHLVRGEGQKAKLYCAPIKGHSYVFWYQQVLKNEFKFLISFQNENVFDETGMPKERFSAKCLPNSPCSLEIQATKLEDSAVYFCASSQHDGNEKLFFGSGTQLSVL.

This clone was seen just once. The chain joins TRBV11-2 to TRBJ2-7, with 8 bases fitting TRBD2. Germline assignment: CDR1 SGHAT and CDR2 FQNNGV. This CDR3 is built from 15 residues. The V gene end was trimmed by 3 bases and the J gene end by 4 bases; junction bases not matched to a gene: 8. The CDR3 DNA follows: TGTGCCAGCAGCTTTAAGGTAGCGGGATTGTACGAGCAGTACTTC. It is translated as CASSFKVAGLYEQYF.

This clone was seen just once. The rearrangement links TRBV7-9 to TRBJ1-2; maybe TRBD1 (6 bases). Germline CDR1 and CDR2: SEHNR and FQNEAQ (reference sequence). CDR3 length: 17 amino acids. Trimming removed 1 base at V and 9 bases at J, with 24 bases between. The CDR3 reads CASSLVSRRTDEGCYTF. The CDR3 DNA is TGTGCCAGCAGCTTAGTATCGCGAAGGACAGACGAGGGGTGCTACACCTTC.

The chain is built from TRBV16 and TRBJ2-7; D gene uncertain. The V end was cut by 1 base, the J end by 3 bases, with 4 bases between. This CDR3 has 12 residues. Germline V CDR1 and CDR2: KGHSY, FQNENV. For the CDR3, the DNA is TGTGCCAGCAGCCAATACTTCTACGAGCAGTACTTC. Translating it yields CASSQYFYEQYF.

V is TRBV28 and J is TRBJ2-5; D remains ambiguous. The CDR3 consists of 11 residues. V was cut by 6 bases and J by 3 bases, with 5 bases left in between. The germline CDR1 and CDR2 sequences are MDHEN and SYDVKM. The CDR3 spells CASRPEETQYF. DNA for the CDR3: TGTGCCAGCAGACCCGAAGAGACCCAGTACTTC.

This clone was detected once. Written as DNA, the CDR3 is TGTGCTAGTGGTTCAGGGTATGTTGAGCAGTTCTTC. Translation gives CASGSGYVEQFF. This rearrangement joins TRBV12-5 to TRBJ2-1; the D gene is possibly TRBD1 (5 bases). The CDR3 is 12 residues long. The V end lost 4 bases, the J end lost 9 bases, and 10 bases lay between the germline ends. Germline CDR1 is LGHNT and CDR2 is FRNRAP.

The rearrangement links TRBV5-4 to TRBJ2-5; 10 nucleotides match TRBD2. J gave up 1 base and V 3 bases, and 12 bases lay outside the gene matches. The V gene's germline CDR1 is SGHNT and CDR2 YYREEE (reference sequence). The CDR3 loop spans 18 amino acids. This chain's CDR3 is CASSWVGLAGVGQETQYF. DNA of the CDR3: TGTGCCAGCAGCTGGGTGGGGCTAGCGGGAGTCGGCCAAGAGACCCAGTACTTC.